The clone carrying this T cell receptor beta chain appeared a single time. Germline values: CDR1 SGHRS, CDR2 YFSETQ. V lost 7 bases to trimming and J lost 5 bases, with 15 bases between them. The CDR3 runs to 13 residues. After extraction with the RNeasy kit, roughly 0.5 to 1 ug of the RNA was reverse transcribed using random hexamers. TCRdb ran MiXCR on the immunoSEQ multiplex PCR reads and lists one entry per CDR3 protein. The sample lists about 180,000 distinct CDR3 sequences, roughly 94% seen once, with 0.12% in the top ten. The data were obtained in a study of CD8 T cells in Susac syndrome. This rearrangement joins TRBV5-1 to TRBJ1-2; D uncertain. This TCR was sampled from a human donor with Susac syndrome. What was sequenced was CD4+ T cells from PBMCs. The CDR3 nucleotides are TGCGCCAGCGGCCGCGCAGGCGGGTATGGCTACACCTTC. Translating it yields CASGRAGGYGYTF.